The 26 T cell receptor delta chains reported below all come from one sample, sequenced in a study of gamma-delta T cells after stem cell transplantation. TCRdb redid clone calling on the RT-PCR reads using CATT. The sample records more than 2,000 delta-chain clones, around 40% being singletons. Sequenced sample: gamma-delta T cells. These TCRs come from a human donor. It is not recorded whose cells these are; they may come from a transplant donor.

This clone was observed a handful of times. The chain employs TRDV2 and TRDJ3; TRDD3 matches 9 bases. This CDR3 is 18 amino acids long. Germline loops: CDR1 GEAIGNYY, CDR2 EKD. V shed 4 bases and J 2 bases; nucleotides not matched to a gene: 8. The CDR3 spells CACDHTGGPTWDTRQMFF. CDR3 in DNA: TGTGCCTGTGATCACACTGGGGGACCCACCTGGGACACCCGACAGATGTTTTTC.

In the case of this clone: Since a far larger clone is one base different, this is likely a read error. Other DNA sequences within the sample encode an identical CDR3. For the CDR3, the DNA is TGTGCCTGTGACGATCTTGGGGGATACCGGGCCGATAAGCTCATCTTT. Translating gives CACDDLGGYRADKLIF. This chain connects TRDV2 to TRDJ1; the match to TRDD3 covers 10 bases. The CDR3 spans 16 residues. CDR1 is GEAIGNYY, CDR2 EKD, per germline.

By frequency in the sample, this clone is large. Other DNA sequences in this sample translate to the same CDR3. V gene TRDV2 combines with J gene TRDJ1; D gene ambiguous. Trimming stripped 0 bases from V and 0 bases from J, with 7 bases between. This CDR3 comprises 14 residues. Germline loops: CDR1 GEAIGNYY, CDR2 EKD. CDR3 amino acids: CACDTVSYTDKLIF. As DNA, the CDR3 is TGTGCCTGTGACACCGTTTCGTACACCGATAAACTCATCTTT.

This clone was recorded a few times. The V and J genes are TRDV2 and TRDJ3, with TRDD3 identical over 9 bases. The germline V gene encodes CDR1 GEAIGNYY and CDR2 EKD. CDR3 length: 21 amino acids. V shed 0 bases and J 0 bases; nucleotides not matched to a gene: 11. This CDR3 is CACDTGSWGMPSSWDTRQMFF. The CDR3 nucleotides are TGTGCCTGTGACACCGGGAGCTGGGGGATGCCCAGCTCCTGGGACACCCGACAGATGTTTTTC.

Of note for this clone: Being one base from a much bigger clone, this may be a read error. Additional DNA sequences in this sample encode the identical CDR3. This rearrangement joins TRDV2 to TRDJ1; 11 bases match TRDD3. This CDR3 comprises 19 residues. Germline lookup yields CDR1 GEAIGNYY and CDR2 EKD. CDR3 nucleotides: TGTGCCTGTGACCCAGTCCTGGGGGATACTTTCCGGTACACCGATAACCTCATCTTT. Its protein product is CACDPVLGDTFRYTDNLIF.

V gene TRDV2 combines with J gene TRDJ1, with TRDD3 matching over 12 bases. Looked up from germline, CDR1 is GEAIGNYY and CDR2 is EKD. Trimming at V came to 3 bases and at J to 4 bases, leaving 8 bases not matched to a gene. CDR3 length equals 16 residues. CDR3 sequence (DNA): TGTGCCTGTGACGCCCTGGGGGATACGCAGAACGATAAACTCATCTTT. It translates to CACDALGDTQNDKLIF.

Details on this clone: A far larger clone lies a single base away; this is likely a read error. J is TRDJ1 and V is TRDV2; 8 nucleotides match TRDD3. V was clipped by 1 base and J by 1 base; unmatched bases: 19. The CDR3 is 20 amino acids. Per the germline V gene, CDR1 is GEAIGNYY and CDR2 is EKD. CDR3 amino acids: CACDTLIPTEWGMRTDKLIF. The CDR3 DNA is TGTGCCTGTGACACGCTTATCCCGACGGAGTGGGGGATGCGCACCGATAAACTCATCTTT.

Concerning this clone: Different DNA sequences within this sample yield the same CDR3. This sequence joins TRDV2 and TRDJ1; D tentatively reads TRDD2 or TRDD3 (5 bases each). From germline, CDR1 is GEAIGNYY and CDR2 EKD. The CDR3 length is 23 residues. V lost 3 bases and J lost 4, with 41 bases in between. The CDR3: CACDPVMGRDSDRQIRFLDKLIF. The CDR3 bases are TGTGCCTGTGACCCGGTCATGGGGAGGGACTCGGATCGTCAAATCCGTTTCCTCGATAAACTCATCTTT.

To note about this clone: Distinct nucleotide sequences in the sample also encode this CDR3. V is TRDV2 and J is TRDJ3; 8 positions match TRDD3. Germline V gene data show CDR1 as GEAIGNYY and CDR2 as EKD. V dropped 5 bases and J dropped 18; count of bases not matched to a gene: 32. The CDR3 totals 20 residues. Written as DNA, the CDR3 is TGTGCCTGTGTTTTACTGGGGGCCGCCTCGAAGTCATGTGACACCCGCCCGATGTTTTTC. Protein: CACVLLGAASKSCDTRPMFF.

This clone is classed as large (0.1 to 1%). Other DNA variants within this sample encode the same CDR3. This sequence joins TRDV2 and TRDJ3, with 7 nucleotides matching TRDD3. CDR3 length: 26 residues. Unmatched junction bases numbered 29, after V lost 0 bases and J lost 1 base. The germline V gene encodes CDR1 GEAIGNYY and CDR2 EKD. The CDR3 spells CACDTVKPPGLGATLLSSWDTRQMFF. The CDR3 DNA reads TGTGCCTGTGACACCGTAAAGCCCCCGGGGCTGGGGGCCACCCTTCTCAGTTCCTGGGACACCCGACAGATGTTTTTC.

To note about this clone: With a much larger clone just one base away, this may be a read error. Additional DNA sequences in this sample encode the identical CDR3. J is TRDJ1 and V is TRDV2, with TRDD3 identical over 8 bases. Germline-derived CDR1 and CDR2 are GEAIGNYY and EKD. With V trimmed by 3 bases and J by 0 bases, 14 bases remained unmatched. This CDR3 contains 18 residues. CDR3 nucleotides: TGTGCCTGTGACCCTGTACTGCGGGATACGCCCTACACCGATAAACTCATCTTT. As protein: CACDPVLRDTPYTDKLIF.

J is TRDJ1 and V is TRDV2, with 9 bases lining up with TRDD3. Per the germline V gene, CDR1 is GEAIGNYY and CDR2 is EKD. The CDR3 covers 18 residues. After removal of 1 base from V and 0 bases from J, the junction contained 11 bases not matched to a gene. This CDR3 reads CACDTIPTGGQDTDKLIF. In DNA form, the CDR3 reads TGTGCCTGTGACACAATACCTACTGGGGGACAGGACACCGATAAACTCATCTTT.

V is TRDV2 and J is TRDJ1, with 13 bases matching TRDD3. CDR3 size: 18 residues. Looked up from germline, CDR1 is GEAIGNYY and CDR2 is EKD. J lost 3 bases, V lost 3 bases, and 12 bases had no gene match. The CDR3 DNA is TGTGCCTGTGACCCCCTCCTACTGGGGGATACGCAAGCCGATAAACTCATCTTT. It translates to CACDPLLLGDTQADKLIF.

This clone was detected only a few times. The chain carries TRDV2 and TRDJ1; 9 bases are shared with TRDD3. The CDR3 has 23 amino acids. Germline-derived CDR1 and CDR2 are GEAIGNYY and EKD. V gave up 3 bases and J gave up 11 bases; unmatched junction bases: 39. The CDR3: CACDPLPSPIPRNITGTGGKLIF. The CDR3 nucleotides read TGTGCCTGTGACCCCTTGCCTTCTCCCATTCCCCGCAACATTACGGGTACTGGGGGAAAGCTCATCTTT.

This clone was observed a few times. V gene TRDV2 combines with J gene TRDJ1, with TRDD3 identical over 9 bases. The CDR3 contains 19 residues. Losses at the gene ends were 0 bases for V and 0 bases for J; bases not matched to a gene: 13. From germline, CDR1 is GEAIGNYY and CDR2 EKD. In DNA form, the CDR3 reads TGTGCCTGTGACACCGTGAACCCTGGGGGATCCACGTACACCGATAAACTCATCTTT. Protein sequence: CACDTVNPGGSTYTDKLIF.

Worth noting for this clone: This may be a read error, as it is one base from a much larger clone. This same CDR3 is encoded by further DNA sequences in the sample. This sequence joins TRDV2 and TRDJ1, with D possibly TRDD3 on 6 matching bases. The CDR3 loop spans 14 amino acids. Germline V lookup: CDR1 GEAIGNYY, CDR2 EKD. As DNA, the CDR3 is TGTGCTTGTGACACCTGGGGTAGTACCGATAAACTCATCTTT. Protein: CACDTWGSTDKLIF.

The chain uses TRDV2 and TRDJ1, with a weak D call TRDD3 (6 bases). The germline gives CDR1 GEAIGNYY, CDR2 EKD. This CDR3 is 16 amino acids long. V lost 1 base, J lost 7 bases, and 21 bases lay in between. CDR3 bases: TGTGCCTGTGACACGGTGAGCGGGGGACCCCCAATTAAACTCATCTTT. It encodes CACDTVSGGPPIKLIF.

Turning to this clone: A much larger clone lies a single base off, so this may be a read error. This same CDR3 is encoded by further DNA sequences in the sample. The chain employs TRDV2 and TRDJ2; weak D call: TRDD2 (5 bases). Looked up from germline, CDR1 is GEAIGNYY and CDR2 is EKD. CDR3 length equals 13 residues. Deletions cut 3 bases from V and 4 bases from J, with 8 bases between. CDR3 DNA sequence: TGTGCCTGTGACCCCCTACAGACAGCACAACTCTTCTTT. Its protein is CACDPLQTAQLFF.

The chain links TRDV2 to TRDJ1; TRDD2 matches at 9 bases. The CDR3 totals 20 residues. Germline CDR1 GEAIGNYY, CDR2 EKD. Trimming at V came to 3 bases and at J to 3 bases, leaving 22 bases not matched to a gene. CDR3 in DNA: TGTGCCTGTGACCGAATGCCTTCCTACAGTACTGGGGTGTACGCCGATAAACTCATCTTT. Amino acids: CACDRMPSYSTGVYADKLIF.

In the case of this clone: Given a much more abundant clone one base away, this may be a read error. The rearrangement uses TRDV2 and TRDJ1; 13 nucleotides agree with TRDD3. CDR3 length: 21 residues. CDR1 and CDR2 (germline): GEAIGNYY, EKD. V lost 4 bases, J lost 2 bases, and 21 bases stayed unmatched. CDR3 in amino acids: CACEPVLGDTNEPCETDKLIF. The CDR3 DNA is TGTGCCTGTGAACCAGTACTGGGGGATACGAATGAACCCTGCGAGACCGATAAACTCATCTTT.

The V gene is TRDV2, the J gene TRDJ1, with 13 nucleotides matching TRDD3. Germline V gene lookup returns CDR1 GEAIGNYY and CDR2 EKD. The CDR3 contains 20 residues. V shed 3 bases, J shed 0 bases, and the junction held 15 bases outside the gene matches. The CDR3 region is CACDPLLGDTGVNYTDKLIF. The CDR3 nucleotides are TGTGCCTGTGACCCCCTACTGGGGGATACGGGTGTGAATTACACCGATAAACTCATCTTT.

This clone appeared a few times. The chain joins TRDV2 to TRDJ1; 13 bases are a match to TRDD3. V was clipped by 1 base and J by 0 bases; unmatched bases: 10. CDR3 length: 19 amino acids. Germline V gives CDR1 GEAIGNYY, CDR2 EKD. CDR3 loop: CACDTLSTGGYADTDKLIF. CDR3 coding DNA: TGTGCCTGTGACACGCTTAGTACTGGGGGATACGCGGACACCGATAAACTCATCTTT.

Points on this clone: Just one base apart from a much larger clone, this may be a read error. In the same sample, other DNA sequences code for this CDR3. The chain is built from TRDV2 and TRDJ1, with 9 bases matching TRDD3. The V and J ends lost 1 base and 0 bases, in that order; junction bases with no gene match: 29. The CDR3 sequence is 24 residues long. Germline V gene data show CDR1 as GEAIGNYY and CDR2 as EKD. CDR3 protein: CACDTLNLLGDTQPIPPYTDKLIF. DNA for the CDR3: TGTGCCTGTGACACTCTAAATTTACTGGGGGACACCCAACCCATCCCACCGTACACCGATAAACTCATCTTT.

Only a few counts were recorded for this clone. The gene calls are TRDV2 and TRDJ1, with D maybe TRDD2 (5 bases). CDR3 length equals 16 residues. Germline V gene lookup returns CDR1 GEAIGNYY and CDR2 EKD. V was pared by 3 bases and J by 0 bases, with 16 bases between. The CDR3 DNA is TGTGCCTGTGACTCATCCTTCGGGACCGACACCGATAAACTCATCTTT. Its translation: CACDSSFGTDTDKLIF.

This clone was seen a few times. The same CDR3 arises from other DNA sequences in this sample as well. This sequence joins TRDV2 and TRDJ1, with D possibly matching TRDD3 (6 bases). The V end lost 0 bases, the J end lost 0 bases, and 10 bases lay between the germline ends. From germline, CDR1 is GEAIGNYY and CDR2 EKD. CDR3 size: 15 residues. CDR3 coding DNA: TGTGCCTGTGACACCCTGGGGACAAACACCGATAAACTCATCTTT. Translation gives CACDTLGTNTDKLIF.

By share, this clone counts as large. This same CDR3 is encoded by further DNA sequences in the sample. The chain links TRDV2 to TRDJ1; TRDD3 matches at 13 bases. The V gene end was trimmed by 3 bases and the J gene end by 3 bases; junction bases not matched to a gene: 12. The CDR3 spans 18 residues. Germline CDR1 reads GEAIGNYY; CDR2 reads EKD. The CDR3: CACDPVNWGIRSADKLIF. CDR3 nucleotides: TGTGCCTGTGACCCTGTAAACTGGGGGATACGCTCCGCCGATAAACTCATCTTT.